This TCR beta chain was retrieved from a study of T cells in localized non-small cell lung cancer. Study-level results: Within adjacent lung there appeared a median around 57 of the top 100 tumor clones. Greater blood T cell density accompanied longer overall survival. One tumor region alone was sequenced, and heterogeneity therefore remains possible. Clonality peaked in uninvolved adjacent lung rather than tumor.

Libraries were prepared by immunoSEQ multiplex PCR; TCRdb keeps only in-frame clonotypes and omits some of them. The table shows around 6,400 clones, with approximately 24% occurring only once. For this clone: Its specificity is not known.

CDR3 length equals 15 residues. Germline-derived CDR1 and CDR2 are GTSNPN and SVGIG (reference sequence). The V end lost 2 bases, the J end lost 5 bases, and 16 bases lay between the germline ends. The rearrangement uses TRBV30 and TRBJ2-1; D is ambiguous. The source is an older female donor with stage I lung adenocarcinoma. Sequenced material: lung tumor tissue, taken before any cancer treatment. CDR3 protein: CAWSNGRRRDNEQFF. Written as DNA, the CDR3 is TGTGCCTGGAGTAACGGCCGACGCCGGGACAATGAGCAGTTCTTC.